This note documents a single T cell receptor beta chain sequence. Here immunoSEQ multiplex PCR was the method, and the copy in TCRdb shows in-frame clones only, minus some. Among around 260,000 clones, approximately 85% were seen once, and the ten largest hold about 0.7%. Trimming cost V 6 bases and J 6 bases; bases outside gene matches: 8. The CDR3 runs to 13 residues. This record comes from a study of blood T cell repertoires in COVID-19. The chain carries TRBV12-3 or TRBV12-4 and TRBJ2-7, with 7 nucleotides matching TRBD1. The TCR comes from a human donor in a cohort sampled during active COVID-19. Sequenced: peripheral blood. The CDR3 DNA reads as TGTGCCAGCAGCCGGTTACAGGGGCTCGAGCAGTACTTC. Protein product: CASSRLQGLEQYF.